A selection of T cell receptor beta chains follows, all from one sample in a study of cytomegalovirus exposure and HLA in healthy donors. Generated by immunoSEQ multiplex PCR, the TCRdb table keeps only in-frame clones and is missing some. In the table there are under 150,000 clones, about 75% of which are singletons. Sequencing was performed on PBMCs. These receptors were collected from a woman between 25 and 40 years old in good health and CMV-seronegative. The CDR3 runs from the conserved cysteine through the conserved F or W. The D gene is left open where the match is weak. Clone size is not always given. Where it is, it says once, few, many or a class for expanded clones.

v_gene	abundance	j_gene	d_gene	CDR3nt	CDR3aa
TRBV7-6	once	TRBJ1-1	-	TGTGCCAGCAGCTTAGGGCGGCTGAACACTGAAGCTTTCTTT	CASSLGRLNTEAFF
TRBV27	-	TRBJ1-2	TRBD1	TGTGCCAGCAGCCCCAGCGAACAGGGGCTCTATGGCTACACCTTC	CASSPSEQGLYGYTF
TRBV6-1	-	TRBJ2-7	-	TGTGCCAGCAGTAGAGGATCCTACGAGCAGTACTTC	CASSRGSYEQYF
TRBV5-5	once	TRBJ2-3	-	TGTGCCAGCAGCTCTTTTACAGGGTCAGATACGCAGTATTTT	CASSSFTGSDTQYF
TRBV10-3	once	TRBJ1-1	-	TGTGCCATCAGTGAGTACCCAGGGACACAGAACACTGAAGCTTTCTTT	CAISEYPGTQNTEAFF
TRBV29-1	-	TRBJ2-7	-	TGCAGCGTTGAAGATCTTTTCTACGAGCAGTACTTC	CSVEDLFYEQYF
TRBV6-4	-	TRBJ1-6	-	TGTGCCAGCTCCCCCGGGGGGAATTCACCCCTCCACTTT	CASSPGGNSPLHF
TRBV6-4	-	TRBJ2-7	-	TGTGCCAGCAGTGACTCGGCAGGCTACGAGCAGTACTTC	CASSDSAGYEQYF
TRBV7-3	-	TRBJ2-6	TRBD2	TGTGCCAGCAGCCTTAGTCCGGGGGGGACGGGGGCCAACGTCCTGACTTTC	CASSLSPGGTGANVLTF
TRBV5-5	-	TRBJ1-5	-	TGTGCCAGCAGCTTTTCCCCGAGGGAGCAGCCCCAGCATTTT	CASSFSPREQPQHF
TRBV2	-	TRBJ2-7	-	TGTGCCAGCAGTGAAGCCCGGACAGCGTACTACGAGCAGTACTTC	CASSEARTAYYEQYF
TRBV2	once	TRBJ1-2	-	TGTGCCAGCAGTCAGGGCGTGGGCTACACCTTC	CASSQGVGYTF
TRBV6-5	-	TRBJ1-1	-	TGTGCCAGCCTAGGGGAAACCACTGAAGCTTTCTTT	CASLGETTEAFF
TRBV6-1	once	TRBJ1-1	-	TGTGCCAGCAGCATGGGGCCGAACACTGAAGCTTTCTTT	CASSMGPNTEAFF
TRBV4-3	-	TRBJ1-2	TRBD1	TGCGCCAGCAGCCAAGAACGGACAGGGCTCGCTGGCTACACCTTC	CASSQERTGLAGYTF
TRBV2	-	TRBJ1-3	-	TGTGCCAGCAGTGAACAGGAGGGATACACCATATATTTT	CASSEQEGYTIYF
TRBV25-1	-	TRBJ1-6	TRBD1	TGTGCCAGCAGTGCATACAGGGGGCAGGGGTCACCCCTCCACTTT	CASSAYRGQGSPLHF
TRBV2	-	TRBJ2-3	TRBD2	TGTGCCAGCAATGAGCGGGGGGGTACAGATACGCAGTATTTT	CASNERGGTDTQYF
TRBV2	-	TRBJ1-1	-	TGTGCCAGCGACAGATCGAACACTGAAGCTTTCTTT	CASDRSNTEAFF
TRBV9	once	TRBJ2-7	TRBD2	TGTGCCAGCAGCGGGCGACTAGCGGGGAGTTTATACGAGCAGTACTTC	CASSGRLAGSLYEQYF
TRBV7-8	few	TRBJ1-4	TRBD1	TGTGCCAGCAGCTTAGAAGGGACAGGGGGCAGAAGACTGTTTTTT	CASSLEGTGGRRLFF
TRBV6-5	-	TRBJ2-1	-	TGTGCCAGCAGTTCCAGCACGGGACAAGCGTACAATGAGCAGTTCTTC	CASSSSTGQAYNEQFF
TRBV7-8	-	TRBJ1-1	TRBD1	TGTGCCAGCAGCTTAAGGGCAGGGGGGCCGATGAACACTGAAGCTTTCTTT	CASSLRAGGPMNTEAFF
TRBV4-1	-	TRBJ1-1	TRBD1	TGCGCCAGCAGCCAAAATCTACAGGGGAGCACTGAAGCTTTCTTT	CASSQNLQGSTEAFF
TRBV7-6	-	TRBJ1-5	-	TGTGCCAGCAGCCTTGGGGGGACGAGCAATCAGCCCCAGCATTTT	CASSLGGTSNQPQHF
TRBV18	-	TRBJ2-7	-	TGTGCCAGCTCACCACTCAGGGGGGCCTACGAGCAGTACTTC	CASSPLRGAYEQYF
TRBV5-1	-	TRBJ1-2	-	TGCGCCAGCAGCTTGGCCTTGGGCAATCCGTACACCTTC	CASSLALGNPYTF
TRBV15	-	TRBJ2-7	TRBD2	TGTGCCACCAGCAGAGATCGGGCTAGCGGGGGAATGGAGTACTTC	CATSRDRASGGMEYF
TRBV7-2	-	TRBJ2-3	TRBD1	TGTGCCAGCAGCCACGGGACAGGGGTAACAGATACGCAGTATTTT	CASSHGTGVTDTQYF